This T cell receptor beta chain comes out of a study of T cell responses to AZD1222 COVID-19 vaccine. Clones were read by immunoSEQ multiplex PCR, and TCRdb kept only the in-frame ones, dropping some. The sample consists of about 120,000 clones, around 88% of them appearing once. Germline-derived CDR1 and CDR2 are MNHEY and SMNVEV (reference sequence). The trim removed 4 bases at V and 14 bases at J, leaving 12 bases unmatched. The CDR3 sequence is 13 residues long. The input for sequencing was peripheral blood, taken on day 0 of AZD1222 vaccination. The rearrangement links TRBV27 to TRBJ1-2; 8 bases align to TRBD1. The sequence derives from an adult in good health. The CDR3 reads CASSSLTRTGTTF. CDR3 bases: TGTGCCAGCAGTTCCCTTACAAGGACAGGGACTACCTTC.